A selection of T cell receptor beta chains follows, all from one sample in a study of blood T cell repertoires in COVID-19. Clones were read by immunoSEQ multiplex PCR, and TCRdb kept only the in-frame ones, dropping some. This sample has hundreds of thousands of clones; approximately 90% occur once, and the top ten carry 3%. Sequenced input: PBMCs or T cells enriched from blood (not recorded which). Receptor source: a woman aged 45 to 65 who had recovered from COVID-19. CDR3s include the opening cysteine and the closing phenylalanine or tryptophan. D genes are given only for firm matches. For some rows the clone size is stated as once, few or many, or as a class when expanded; others skip it.

size,D,V,J,CDR3,DNA
-,-,TRBV10-1,TRBJ1-1,CASSEPGGEAFF,TGCGCCAGCAGTGAACCCGGGGGTGAAGCTTTCTTT
-,TRBD1,TRBV5-1,TRBJ1-1,CASSLGITGTGGPTEAFF,TGCGCCAGCAGCTTGGGCATTACCGGGACAGGGGGCCCCACTGAAGCTTTCTTT
-,TRBD1,TRBV28,TRBJ1-2,CASSLFQGGSANYGYTF,TGTGCCAGCAGTTTATTCCAGGGGGGCTCAGCTAACTATGGCTACACCTTC
-,TRBD1,TRBV7-3,TRBJ1-2,CASRVAGQGNYGYTF,TGTGCCAGCAGAGTAGCAGGACAGGGGAACTATGGCTACACCTTC
-,-,TRBV7-2,TRBJ2-3,CASSLTSYRVDTQYF,TGTGCCAGCAGCTTGACATCCTACAGGGTCGATACGCAGTATTTT
-,-,TRBV28,TRBJ1-4,CASNPSTGANEKLFF,TGTGCCAGCAACCCCTCGACCGGGGCTAATGAAAAACTGTTTTTT
few,-,TRBV5-1,TRBJ2-2,CASSLVQGGTGELFF,TGCGCCAGCAGCTTGGTTCAGGGTGGCACCGGGGAGCTGTTTTTT
-,-,TRBV7-2,TRBJ1-1,CASISAVTNTEAFF,TGTGCCAGCATCTCCGCGGTCACTAACACTGAAGCTTTCTTT
-,TRBD1,TRBV27,TRBJ1-2,CASSTQGGYGYTF,TGTGCCAGCTCAACTCAGGGGGGATATGGCTACACCTTC
-,-,TRBV4-3,TRBJ1-5,CASSQDLATGDSNQPQHF,TGCGCCAGCAGCCAAGATCTGGCGACAGGCGATAGCAATCAGCCCCAGCATTTT
-,-,TRBV24-1,TRBJ1-1,CATSDSGSGRNTEAFF,TGTGCCACCAGTGATTCAGGGTCCGGGAGAAACACTGAAGCTTTCTTT
-,TRBD1,TRBV7-9,TRBJ2-5,CASSLDRQGETQYF,TGTGCCAGCAGCTTAGACCGACAGGGGGAGACCCAGTACTTC
few,-,TRBV7-2,TRBJ1-1,CASSLADLGGTEAFF,TGTGCCAGCAGCTTAGCGGACCTGGGGGGCACTGAAGCTTTCTTT
-,TRBD2,TRBV7-9,TRBJ2-2,CASSRTSGNTGELFF,TGTGCCAGCAGCCGGACTAGCGGGAACACCGGGGAGCTGTTTTTT
-,TRBD2,TRBV7-2,TRBJ2-1,CASSSTSGRGNEQFF,TGTGCCAGCAGCTCTACTAGCGGGAGGGGCAATGAGCAGTTCTTC
-,-,TRBV9,TRBJ2-5,CASSVSPGETQYF,TGTGCCAGCAGCGTAAGTCCGGGGGAGACCCAGTACTTC
-,-,TRBV4-2,TRBJ1-2,CASSQVGEWYGYTF,TGTGCCAGCAGCCAAGTTGGGGAGTGGTATGGCTACACCTTC
-,-,TRBV27,TRBJ2-7,CASSLSADRSYEQYF,TGTGCCAGCAGTTTATCCGCGGACAGATCCTACGAGCAGTACTTC
-,-,TRBV6-5,TRBJ1-5,CASRIGGGADQPQHF,TGTGCCAGTAGGATAGGGGGGGGCGCGGATCAGCCCCAGCATTTT
-,-,TRBV10-2,TRBJ1-3,CASSESASGNTIYF,TGCGCCAGCAGTGAGTCAGCATCCGGAAACACCATATATTTT
-,-,TRBV28,TRBJ2-4,CASSSLTGIAKNIQYF,TGTGCCAGCAGTTCCCTGACCGGGATAGCCAAAAACATTCAGTACTTC
-,TRBD1,TRBV19,TRBJ1-5,CASSPRTGDRNQPQHF,TGTGCCAGTAGTCCAAGGACAGGGGATCGCAATCAGCCCCAGCATTTT
-,-,TRBV7-8,TRBJ2-1,CASSSLVEQFF,TGTGCCAGCAGCTCACTAGTAGAGCAGTTCTTC
-,TRBD2,TRBV3-1/TRBV3-2,TRBJ2-3,CASSQGLVRTDTQYF,TGTGCCAGCAGCCAGGGACTAGTTAGGACAGATACGCAGTATTTT
few,-,TRBV27,TRBJ1-5,CASSLRGYSNQPQHF,TGTGCCAGCAGTTTACGGGGGTATAGCAATCAGCCCCAGCATTTT
-,-,TRBV2,TRBJ2-6,CASSETLPGQPAPGANVLTF,TGTGCCAGCAGCGAAACCCTTCCGGGACAACCGGCGCCTGGGGCCAACGTCCTGACTTTC
once,-,TRBV30,TRBJ1-1,CAWGGGTVNTEAFF,TGTGCCTGGGGCGGAGGGACGGTGAACACTGAAGCTTTCTTT
few,-,TRBV6-5,TRBJ1-2,CASSSDWSYGYTF,TGTGCCAGTTCCTCAGACTGGTCCTATGGCTACACCTTC
-,-,TRBV15,TRBJ2-5,CATSRDRGQETQYF,TGTGCCACCAGCAGAGATCGGGGTCAAGAGACCCAGTACTTC
-,-,TRBV28,TRBJ1-5,CASSSGGPWAQHF,TGTGCCAGCAGTTCCGGAGGACCCTGGGCCCAGCATTTT
-,TRBD1,TRBV7-9,TRBJ1-5,CASSGTELNQPQHF,TGTGCCAGCAGCGGGACAGAACTCAATCAGCCCCAGCATTTT
-,-,TRBV30,TRBJ2-2,CAWKRANTGELFF,TGTGCCTGGAAGCGGGCGAACACCGGGGAGCTGTTTTTT
few,-,TRBV10-3,TRBJ1-1,CAISVREGGTEAFF,TGTGCCATCAGTGTACGAGAGGGCGGCACTGAAGCTTTCTTT
few,-,TRBV10-1,TRBJ1-1,CARNGDYTAPLDAEAFF,TGCGCCAGAAACGGGGACTACACAGCCCCGCTTGATGCTGAAGCTTTCTTT
-,-,TRBV28,TRBJ1-1,CASSLGQGWNTEAFF,TGTGCCAGCAGTTTGGGCCAAGGATGGAACACTGAAGCTTTCTTT
-,-,TRBV7-8,TRBJ2-1,CASSLRDTKFF,TGTGCCAGCAGCCTACGGGACACTAAGTTCTTC
-,TRBD2,TRBV28,TRBJ2-7,CASSRLAGVDEQYF,TGTGCCAGCAGTAGACTAGCGGGAGTAGACGAGCAGTACTTC
-,-,TRBV29-1,TRBJ1-2,CSVEDRYYYGYTF,TGCAGCGTTGAAGACAGATATTACTATGGCTACACCTTC
-,TRBD1,TRBV28,TRBJ1-5,CASSITGTVNQPQHF,TGTGCCAGCAGTATAACCGGGACAGTTAATCAGCCCCAGCATTTT
-,TRBD1,TRBV7-9,TRBJ2-1,CASSLMGQGDNEQFF,TGTGCCAGCAGCTTAATGGGACAGGGGGACAATGAGCAGTTCTTC
-,TRBD2,TRBV7-2,TRBJ2-2,CASSSKGLAGAGELFF,TGTGCCAGCAGCTCAAAGGGACTAGCTGGAGCCGGGGAGCTGTTTTTT
-,-,TRBV19,TRBJ2-5,CASSIGGVGITETQYF,TGTGCCAGTAGTATAGGGGGGGTAGGAATAACGGAGACCCAGTACTTC
-,TRBD2,TRBV24-1,TRBJ2-3,CATSDTTSGASTDTQYF,TGTGCCACCAGTGACACCACCAGCGGGGCGAGCACAGATACGCAGTATTTT
-,TRBD1,TRBV28,TRBJ1-4,CASSNRDRHYATNEKLFF,TGTGCCAGCAGCAACCGGGACAGACACTACGCAACTAATGAAAAACTGTTTTTT